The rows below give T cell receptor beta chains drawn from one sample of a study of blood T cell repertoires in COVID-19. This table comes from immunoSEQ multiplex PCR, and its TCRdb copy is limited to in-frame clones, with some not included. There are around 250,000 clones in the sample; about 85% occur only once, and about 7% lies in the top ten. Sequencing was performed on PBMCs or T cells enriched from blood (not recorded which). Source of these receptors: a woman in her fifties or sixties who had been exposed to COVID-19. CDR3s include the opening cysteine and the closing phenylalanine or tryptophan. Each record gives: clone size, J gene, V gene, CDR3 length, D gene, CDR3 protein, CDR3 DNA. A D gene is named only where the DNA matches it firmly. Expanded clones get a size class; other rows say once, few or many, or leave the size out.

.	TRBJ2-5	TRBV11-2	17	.	CASSSAGTGRAQETQYF	TGTGCCAGCAGCTCAGCGGGGACAGGAAGAGCGCAAGAGACCCAGTACTTC
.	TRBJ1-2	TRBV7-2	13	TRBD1	CASSFRQGDGYTF	TGTGCCAGCAGCTTTCGACAGGGTGATGGCTACACCTTC
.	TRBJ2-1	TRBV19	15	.	CASVPPGSKSNEQFF	TGTGCCAGTGTCCCCCCAGGCTCTAAGAGCAATGAGCAGTTCTTC
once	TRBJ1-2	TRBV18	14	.	CASSPPEGDYGYTF	TGTGCCAGCTCACCACCAGAGGGAGACTATGGCTACACCTTC
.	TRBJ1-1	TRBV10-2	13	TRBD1	CASRDPGGTEAFF	TGCGCCAGCAGGGACCCAGGGGGCACTGAAGCTTTCTTT
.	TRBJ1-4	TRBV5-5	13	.	CASSPYSVEKLFF	TGTGCCAGCAGCCCCTATTCGGTTGAAAAACTGTTTTTT
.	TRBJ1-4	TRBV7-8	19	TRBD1	CASSPGQGGSIYPNEKLFF	TGTGCCAGCAGCCCGGGACAGGGCGGATCTATTTATCCTAATGAAAAACTGTTTTTT
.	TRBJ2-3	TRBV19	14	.	CASSGQLPSDTQYF	TGTGCCAGTAGCGGACAGCTACCCTCAGATACGCAGTATTTT
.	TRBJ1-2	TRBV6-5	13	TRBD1	CASRPQGRDGYTF	TGTGCCAGCAGACCACAGGGGCGGGATGGCTACACCTTC
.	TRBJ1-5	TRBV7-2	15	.	CASSMQGYGNQPQHF	TGTGCCAGCAGCATGCAGGGGTATGGCAATCAGCCCCAGCATTTT
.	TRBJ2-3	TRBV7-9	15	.	CASSRPIETGDTQYF	TGTGCCAGCAGCCGCCCCATCGAGACGGGAGATACGCAGTATTTT
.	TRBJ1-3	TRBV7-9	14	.	CASSLGTGGNTIYF	TGTGCCAGCAGCTTAGGTACAGGCGGAAACACCATATATTTT
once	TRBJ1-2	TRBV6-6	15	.	CASSLPGSPEYGYTF	TGTGCCAGCAGCTTACCAGGCAGCCCCGAATATGGCTACACCTTC
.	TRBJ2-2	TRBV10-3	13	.	CAISTDSIGELFF	TGTGCCATCAGTACGGACTCCATCGGGGAGCTGTTTTTT
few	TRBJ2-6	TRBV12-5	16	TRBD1	CASGSYRGAGANVLTF	TGTGCTAGTGGTTCGTACAGGGGGGCCGGGGCCAACGTCCTGACTTTC
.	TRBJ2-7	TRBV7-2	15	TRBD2	CASSLAAGGFYEQYF	TGTGCCAGCAGCTTAGCAGCGGGGGGTTTCTACGAGCAGTACTTC
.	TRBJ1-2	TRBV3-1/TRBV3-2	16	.	CASSQAWIGGSYGYTF	TGTGCCAGCAGCCAAGCCTGGATAGGGGGATCCTATGGCTACACCTTC
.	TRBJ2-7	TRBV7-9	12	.	CASSSSGYEQYF	TGTGCCAGCAGCTCCTCAGGCTACGAGCAGTACTTC
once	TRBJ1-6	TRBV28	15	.	CASLRRSSYNSPLHF	TGTGCCAGCCTCCGTAGGAGCTCCTATAATTCACCCCTCCACTTT
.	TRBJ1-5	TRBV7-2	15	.	CASSLFQISNQPQHF	TGTGCCAGCAGCTTATTCCAGATTAGCAATCAGCCCCAGCATTTT
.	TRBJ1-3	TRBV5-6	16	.	CASSLGQLGSGNTIYF	TGTGCCAGCAGCTTGGGACAGCTTGGCTCTGGAAACACCATATATTTT
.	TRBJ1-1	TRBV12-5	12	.	CASGGPSGMAFF	TGTGCTAGTGGGGGGCCCTCAGGGATGGCTTTCTTT
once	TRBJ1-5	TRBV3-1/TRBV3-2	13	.	CASSQGNEQPQHF	TGTGCCAGCAGCCAAGGTAACGAGCAGCCCCAGCATTTT
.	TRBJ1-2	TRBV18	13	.	CASSLDSHYGYTF	TGTGCCAGCTCACTCGACAGCCACTATGGCTACACCTTC
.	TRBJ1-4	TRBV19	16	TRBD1	CASSQAPGQGGEKLFF	TGTGCCAGTAGTCAAGCCCCGGGACAGGGGGGAGAAAAACTGTTTTTT
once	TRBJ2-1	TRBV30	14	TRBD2	CAWSGASGGYEQFF	TGTGCCTGGAGTGGGGCTAGCGGAGGATATGAGCAGTTCTTC
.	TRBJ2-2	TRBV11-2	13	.	CASSPRVAGELFF	TGTGCCAGCAGCCCTAGAGTGGCCGGGGAGCTGTTTTTT
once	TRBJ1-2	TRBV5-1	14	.	CASLPAGGNYGYTF	TGCGCCAGTCTCCCCGCCGGGGGTAACTATGGCTACACCTTC
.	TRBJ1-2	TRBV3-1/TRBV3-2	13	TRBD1	CASSPRTGGGYTF	TGTGCCAGCAGCCCCCGGACAGGTGGTGGCTACACCTTC
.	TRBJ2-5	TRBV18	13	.	CASSPGLDETQYF	TGTGCCAGCTCACCCGGGTTAGACGAGACCCAGTACTTC
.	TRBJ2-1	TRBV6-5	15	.	CASSYKRLAGNEQFF	TGTGCCAGCAGTTACAAACGGCTAGCAGGCAATGAGCAGTTCTTC
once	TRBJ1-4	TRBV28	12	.	CASSFGGGKLFF	TGTGCCAGCAGTTTTGGGGGCGGAAAACTGTTTTTT
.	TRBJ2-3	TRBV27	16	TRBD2	CASMAALAGEADTQYF	TGTGCCAGCATGGCAGCACTAGCGGGGGAGGCAGATACGCAGTATTTT
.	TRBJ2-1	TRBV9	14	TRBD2	CASSVAGGGNEQFF	TGTGCCAGCAGCGTAGCGGGGGGAGGCAATGAGCAGTTCTTC
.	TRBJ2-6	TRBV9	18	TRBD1	CASSETGTASLGANVLTF	TGTGCCAGCAGTGAAACCGGGACAGCCAGTCTTGGGGCCAACGTCCTGACTTTC
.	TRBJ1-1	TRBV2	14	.	CASPSEGRDTEAFF	TGTGCCAGCCCATCCGAAGGGAGGGACACTGAAGCTTTCTTT
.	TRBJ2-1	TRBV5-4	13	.	CASSLTDYNEQFF	TGTGCCAGCAGCTTGACAGATTACAATGAGCAGTTCTTC
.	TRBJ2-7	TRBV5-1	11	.	CASSMEGLVYF	TGCGCCAGCAGCATGGAGGGGTTGGTCTACTTC
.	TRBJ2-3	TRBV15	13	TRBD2	CATSRAEAGDPFF	TGTGCCACCAGCAGAGCTGAAGCGGGGGACCCTTTCTTT
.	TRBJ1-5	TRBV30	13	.	CAWAETVNQPQHF	TGTGCCTGGGCGGAGACAGTGAATCAGCCCCAGCATTTT
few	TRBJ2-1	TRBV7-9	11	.	CASSLGGNRFF	TGTGCCAGCAGCTTAGGAGGGAATAGGTTCTTC
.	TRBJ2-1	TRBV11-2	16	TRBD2	CASTLVSFGGRNEQFF	TGTGCCAGCACCTTAGTATCATTCGGCGGGAGAAATGAGCAGTTCTTC
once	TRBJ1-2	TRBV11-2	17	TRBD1	CASSPISRGRSNYGYTF	TGTGCCAGCAGCCCCATTTCCAGGGGGCGATCGAACTATGGCTACACCTTC